This entry features one T cell receptor (beta chain) sequence. Its antigen is still unknown. The record originates from a study of shared clonotypes between healthy human individuals. General study points: Around 5.4% of naive CD4 clonotypes were common to several donors.

Trimming shortened V by 5 bases and J by 7 bases, and 20 bases separated the two germline ends. The CDR3 runs 15 residues. The V gene's germline CDR1 is LNHNV and CDR2 YYDKDF (reference sequence). Naive CD8 populations comprised CD45RO-negative cells positively selected for CCR7, excluding terminally differentiated effector memory CD45RA+ cells. Researchers ran the assay at a deep level. Using immunoSEQ multiplex PCR, the repertoire was profiled, and TCRdb retains in-frame clones only, with some absent. The sample contains some 2,100,000 clones, more than 85% of which appear only once. The clonotype originates from a man aged 18 to 35 in good health. Some clones in this sample may be carry-over from other donors' samples. The chain joins TRBV15 to TRBJ1-2; D perhaps matches TRBD1 (6 bases). The material sequenced was naive CD8+ T cells from PBMCs. DNA of the CDR3: TGTGCCACCAGCCATACAGGGACGCCGATCCGTGGCTACACCTTC. Translating it yields CATSHTGTPIRGYTF.